The 11 T cell receptor beta chains listed next were all sequenced from one sample in a study of early T cells in non-severe SARS-CoV-2 infection. One entry per CDR3 protein, called by TCRdb with MiXCR from the 5' RACE reads. The table lists 70,000 or so distinct CDR3 sequences, about 12% of them singletons. The sequenced sample was whole blood. These receptor sequences come from an adult who was a healthcare worker with PCR-confirmed SARS-CoV-2 infection or an uninfected control (not recorded which).

This clonotype was observed at least ten times. The chain combines TRBV5-1 with TRBJ2-5; no firm D call. Germline-derived CDR1 and CDR2 are SGHRS and YFSETQ. The CDR3 totals 13 residues. Trimming stripped 0 bases from V and 5 bases from J, with 8 bases between. CDR3 DNA: TGCGCCAGCAGCTTGGCCGAATCGGAGACCCAGTACTTC. It encodes CASSLAESETQYF.

This clonotype is medium-sized. The chain couples TRBV11-2 to TRBJ2-1, with D unresolved. Germline CDR1 is SGHAT and CDR2 is FQNNGV. V was clipped by 5 bases and J by 5 bases, with 4 bases between them. The CDR3 has 11 residues. CDR3 nucleotides: TGTGCCAGCAGCCATCACAATGAGCAGTTCTTC. Residues: CASSHHNEQFF.

This clonotype came up a few times. The chain is built from TRBV7-9 and TRBJ2-6; D ambiguous. Trimming left V 8 bases short and J 0 bases short, with 5 bases between. Germline V CDR1 and CDR2: SEHNR, FQNEAQ (reference sequence). The CDR3 is 13 residues long. CDR3 in DNA: TGTGCCAGCCAGGACTCTGGGGCCAACGTCCTGACTTTC. The encoded protein is CASQDSGANVLTF.

V is TRBV29-1 and J is TRBJ1-4; no clear D gene. With 5 bases removed from V and 0 bases from J, the gap between germline ends came to 19 bases. The germline V gene encodes CDR1 SQVTM and CDR2 ANQGSEA. The CDR3 spans 17 residues. CDR3 loop: CSVNPGGRFATNEKLFF. The DNA of the CDR3 is TGCAGCGTTAACCCCGGTGGCAGGTTTGCAACTAATGAAAAACTGTTTTTT.

The chain uses TRBV20-1 and TRBJ2-1; unclear D gene. The V and J ends lost 0 bases and 3 bases respectively, with 15 bases between them. This CDR3 is 16 amino acids long. CDR1 is DFQATT and CDR2 is SNEGSKA in the germline V gene (reference sequence). The CDR3 spells CSARDPTPEYYNEQFF. In nucleotides, the CDR3 is TGCAGTGCTAGAGATCCGACTCCTGAATACTACAATGAGCAGTTCTTC.

Ten or more counts support this clonotype. The rearrangement uses TRBV7-3 and TRBJ2-1, with 9 bases fitting TRBD2. CDR1 and CDR2 (germline): SGHTA, FQGTGA. The CDR3 contains 14 residues. Trimming at V came to 1 base and at J to 8 bases, leaving 3 bases not matched to a gene. The CDR3 loop reads CASSLSGRVDEQFF. In DNA, the CDR3 is TGTGCCAGCAGCTTAAGCGGGAGGGTCGATGAGCAGTTCTTC.

This chain links TRBV4-1 with TRBJ2-5; D remains ambiguous. The CDR3 runs 14 residues. V was pared by 0 bases and J by 5 bases, with 10 bases between. Germline V lookup: CDR1 MGHRA, CDR2 YSYEKL. The CDR3 here is CASSQENLPETQYF. The DNA of the CDR3 is TGCGCCAGCAGCCAAGAAAACCTCCCCGAGACCCAGTACTTC.

This clonotype has only a few counts. This chain uses TRBV6-6 with TRBJ1-4; D is perhaps TRBD1 (6 bases). Trimming removed 0 bases from V and 5 bases from J, with 16 bases in between. The length of the CDR3 is 17 residues. The V gene's germline CDR1 is MNHNY and CDR2 SVGAGI (reference sequence). CDR3 in amino acids: CASSYSIGTRTNEKLFF. In DNA form, the CDR3 reads TGTGCCAGCAGTTACTCGATTGGGACACGGACAAATGAAAAACTGTTTTTT.

This clonotype appeared many times. The chain couples TRBV28 to TRBJ1-1, with D possibly matching TRBD1 (6 bases). The CDR3 is made up of 14 amino acids. Trimming took 8 bases from V and 6 from J, leaving 19 bases between them. The V gene's germline CDR1 is MDHEN and CDR2 SYDVKM. The CDR3 region has the DNA TGTGCCAGCCTAGTCGGGGGCGCCCCGGCTGAAGCTTTCTTT. Amino acids: CASLVGGAPAEAFF.

This clonotype was observed a handful of times. This chain joins TRBV6-6 and TRBJ1-2, with a possible D match to TRBD1 (6 bases). Germline V gives CDR1 MNHNY, CDR2 SVGAGI (reference sequence). CDR3 size: 12 residues. The V gene lost 10 bases and the J gene lost 4 bases, with 13 bases spanning the gap. The CDR3 DNA reads TGTGCCATACAGGGCGGGGGCTATGGCTACACCTTC. It specifies CAIQGGGYGYTF.

J is TRBJ2-7 and V is TRBV4-1; D is undetermined. The CDR3 consists of 11 residues. The germline gives CDR1 MGHRA, CDR2 YSYEKL. The V gene lost 4 bases and the J gene lost 4 bases, with 5 bases spanning the gap. CDR3: CASSPGYEQYF. The CDR3 DNA reads TGCGCCAGCAGCCCCGGGTACGAGCAGTACTTC.